The 27 T cell receptor beta chains reported below all come from one sample, sequenced in a study of glioma-infiltrating T cells. Amplification of TCR alpha and beta CDR3 regions from RNA used iRepertoire nested multiplex PCR. TCRdb re-derived calls from the multiplex PCR reads in MiXCR, one entry per CDR3 protein. This sample yields fewer than 500,000 distinct CDR3 sequences, of which more than 35% are seen a single time; about 11% belongs to the top ten. The material sequenced was glioma tissue, nonneoplastic brain tissue, or PBMCs (not recorded which). Receptor source: a human donor with low-grade glioma or glioblastoma, undergoing nonglioma brain surgery, or in good health (not recorded which).

The V and J genes are TRBV12-3 or TRBV12-4 and TRBJ1-6; D gene ambiguous. CDR3 length: 12 residues. Deletions cut 6 bases from V and 10 bases from J, with 10 bases between. CDR3 region: CASSLMASPLHF. CDR3 nucleotide sequence: TGTGCCAGCAGCCTAATGGCCTCACCCCTCCACTTT.

This clonotype was detected many times. The chain carries TRBV28 and TRBJ1-2; D perhaps matches TRBD1 (5 bases). Between the trimmed V and J ends, which lost 3 bases and 4 bases, there was a span of 6 bases. Germline V lookup: CDR1 MDHEN, CDR2 SYDVKM. CDR3 length: 12 amino acids. CDR3 in amino acids: CASSFGGYGYTF. The CDR3 nucleotides are TGTGCCAGCAGTTTCGGGGGCTATGGCTACACCTTC.

The V and J genes are TRBV20-1 and TRBJ1-4; no clear D. Germline V gene sequence: CDR1 DFQATT, CDR2 SNEGSKA (reference sequence). Trimming removed 4 bases at V and 7 bases at J, with 16 bases between. There are 14 residues in the CDR3. The CDR3 nucleotides read TGCAGTGCTACCGCCTACGTTCGGATTGAAAAACTGTTTTTT. Its protein is CSATAYVRIEKLFF.

This clonotype was counted many times. This chain uses TRBV6-5 with TRBJ2-7; 9 positions agree with TRBD1. The CDR3 spans 17 residues. With 2 bases clipped from V and 3 bases from J, the junction kept 11 bases outside the gene matches. CDR1 MNHEY and CDR2 SVGAGI come from the germline V gene. The CDR3 DNA is TGTGCCAGCAGTTACGGGACAGGGATTCACGCCAGCTACGAGCAGTACTTC. The encoded protein is CASSYGTGIHASYEQYF.

This clonotype was found many times. The chain employs TRBV27 and TRBJ2-7; 10 bases agree with TRBD2. Unmatched junction bases numbered 13, after V lost 4 bases and J lost 7 bases. The CDR3 totals 16 residues. Germline V CDR1 and CDR2: MNHEY, SMNVEV (reference sequence). CDR3 bases: TGTGCCAGCAGTTGGAGCGGACTAGCGGCCGTCATGGAGCAGTACTTC. Protein product: CASSWSGLAAVMEQYF.

Only one count was recorded for this clonotype. The V gene is TRBV12-3 or TRBV12-4, the J gene TRBJ1-2; D is ambiguous. The CDR3 has 13 residues. V lost 2 bases, J lost 3 bases, and 7 bases lay in between. The CDR3 here is CASSLLRDYGYTF. CDR3 nucleotide sequence: TGTGCCAGCAGTTTACTGCGGGACTATGGCTACACCTTC.

This clonotype was counted only a few times. The chain combines TRBV28 with TRBJ2-1; 12 positions match TRBD2. In germline, CDR1 is MDHEN, CDR2 SYDVKM. This CDR3 has 17 residues. V lost 3 bases and J lost 0; bases outside the gene matches: 3. The CDR3 DNA reads as TGTGCCAGCAGTTTCCTGACTAGCGGGAGCTCCTACAATGAGCAGTTCTTC. This translates into CASSFLTSGSSYNEQFF.

The table lists this clonotype with many counts. This rearrangement joins TRBV27 to TRBJ2-6; D might be TRBD1 or TRBD2, each matching 5 bases. Trimming took off 6 bases at V and 0 bases at J, with 12 bases between the two ends. The CDR3 loop spans 16 amino acids. CDR1 MNHEY and CDR2 SMNVEV come from the germline V gene (reference sequence). This chain's CDR3 is CASRSAGSSGANVLTF. As DNA, the CDR3 is TGTGCCAGCAGGAGTGCAGGGAGCTCTGGGGCCAACGTCCTGACTTTC.

With respect to this clonotype: The junction shows a germline mismatch at one end, possibly a read error. The gene calls are TRBV4-2 and TRBJ2-3; 8 bases are shared with TRBD2. Germline CDR1 LGHNA, CDR2 YNFKEQ. The CDR3 spans 16 residues. Written as DNA, the CDR3 is TGTGCCAGCAACCAAGACCAAGCGGGAGTTTGGTATACGCAGTATTTT. Translating it yields CASNQDQAGVWYTQYF.

The chain combines TRBV5-4 with TRBJ2-5, with D possibly matching TRBD2 (6 bases). CDR1 is SGHNT and CDR2 is YYREEE in the germline V gene (reference sequence). V lost 4 bases and J 5 bases, leaving 18 bases between the germline ends. The CDR3 consists of 15 residues. DNA for the CDR3: TGTGCCAGCAGCGGCGGGACTCAGCGCTTGGAGACCCAGTACTTC. Translation gives CASSGGTQRLETQYF.

The chain uses TRBV2 and TRBJ2-7; no firm D call. V lost 4 bases to trimming and J lost 8 bases, with 9 bases between them. The CDR3 length is 11 residues. Germline CDR1 SNHLY, CDR2 FYNNEI. Here the CDR3 DNA reads TGTGCCAGCAGTGTAAGTCGGAAGCAGTACTTC. The encoded protein is CASSVSRKQYF.

This clonotype was recorded at least ten times. This sequence joins TRBV7-2 and TRBJ2-7, with D hard to call. Trimming removed 5 bases at V and 2 bases at J, with 16 bases between. This CDR3 is built from 15 residues. Germline assignment: CDR1 SGHTA and CDR2 FQGNSA. CDR3 DNA: TGTGCCAGCAGCCCACGAGGCGGTACCCCCTACGAGCAGTACTTC. This sequence encodes CASSPRGGTPYEQYF.

This clonotype was counted between two and nine times. The genes are TRBV3-1 and TRBJ2-5; D is undetermined. V lost 1 base, J lost 5 bases, and 5 bases lay in between. The CDR3 loop spans 12 amino acids. The germline V gene encodes CDR1 LGHDT and CDR2 YNNKEL (reference sequence). The CDR3 here is CASSQVSETQYF. The DNA of the CDR3 is TGTGCCAGCAGCCAAGTTTCCGAGACCCAGTACTTC.

A note on this clonotype: A read error may explain this, as a much larger clone is one base away. The CDR3 is CASSPGVPLNTKAFF. CDR3 DNA: TGTGCCAGCAGCCCGGGAGTGCCGCTGAACACTAAAGCTTTCTTT. The rearrangement joins TRBV6-2 or TRBV6-3 to TRBJ1-1; D uncertain. The CDR3 totals 15 residues. Germline-derived CDR1 and CDR2 are MNHEY and SVGEGT.

Concerning this clonotype itself: A much larger clone lies a single base off, so this may be a read error. The CDR3 is CASSSRGPTYDQYF. CDR3 nucleotide sequence: TGTGCCAGCAGTTCGAGGGGGCCCACCTACGATCAGTACTTC. This sequence joins TRBV6-2 or TRBV6-3 and TRBJ2-7, with 7 bases matching TRBD1. The CDR3 runs 14 residues. From germline, CDR1 is MNHEY and CDR2 SVGEGT.

The sample holds a few counts of this clonotype. The chain uses TRBV4-3 and TRBJ2-3; no firm D call. CDR1 and CDR2 from the germline V gene are LGHNA and YSLEER. CDR3 length equals 16 residues. Trimming took off 1 base at V and 2 bases at J, with 13 bases between the two ends. The CDR3 region is CASSQASLGYTDTQYF. CDR3 in DNA: TGCGCCAGCAGCCAAGCCTCCCTAGGCTACACAGATACGCAGTATTTT.

This clonotype was observed a few times. V is TRBV20-1 and J is TRBJ2-1; 10 bases match TRBD2. Germline CDR1 DFQATT, CDR2 SNEGSKA (reference sequence). V shed 3 bases and J 6 bases; nucleotides not matched to a gene: 14. The CDR3 sequence is 17 residues long. CDR3 coding DNA: TGCAGTGCTAGCCCCGGGACTAGCGATATGTGGGTCAATGAGCAGTTCTTC. This gives the protein CSASPGTSDMWVNEQFF.

V is TRBV25-1 and J is TRBJ2-7; TRBD2 aligns across 10 bases. After removal of 4 bases from V and 3 bases from J, the junction contained 6 bases not matched to a gene. In germline, CDR1 is MGHDK, CDR2 SYGVNS. This CDR3 spans 15 amino acids. The CDR3 DNA sequence: TGTGCCAGCAGTGCTCCGGGACTAGCGCACTACGAGCAGTACTTC. Protein product: CASSAPGLAHYEQYF.

This clonotype appeared a few times. The chain uses TRBV5-4 and TRBJ1-5; tentative D call: TRBD1 (5 bases). Trimming removed 4 bases from V and 6 bases from J, with 14 bases in between. CDR3 length: 14 residues. Per the germline V gene, CDR1 is SGHNT and CDR2 is YYREEE (reference sequence). CDR3 protein: CASSLYGGSQPQHF. The CDR3 DNA reads TGTGCCAGCAGCCTTTACGGGGGGAGTCAGCCCCAGCATTTT.

This clonotype was seen repeatedly, ten times or more. This chain connects TRBV27 to TRBJ2-1, with D hard to call. CDR3 size: 16 residues. V dropped 5 bases and J dropped 0 bases, with 14 bases sitting between them. The germline V gene encodes CDR1 MNHEY and CDR2 SMNVEV (reference sequence). The CDR3 DNA is TGTGCCAGCAGTAGTAACAGCTTTGGCTCCTACAATGAGCAGTTCTTC. The encoded protein is CASSSNSFGSYNEQFF.

Details on this clonotype: A much larger clone differs from this one at a single base, so this may be a read error. The genes are TRBV6-6 and TRBJ2-7, with 7 bases aligning to TRBD2. Per germline, CDR1 MNHNY and CDR2 SVGAGI (reference sequence). Trimming took 2 bases from V and 7 from J; bases not matched to a gene: 11. The CDR3 contains 15 residues. CDR3 sequence: CASSYAGRRYNEQYF. The DNA for the CDR3 is TGTGCCAGCAGTTACGCCGGGAGGCGGTACAATGAGCAGTACTTC.

Concerning this clonotype: This is likely a read error, given that the CDR3 carries no conserved phenylalanine or tryptophan at its end. This rearrangement joins TRBV4-1 to TRBJ2-1; D gene unclear. Trimming left V 2 bases short and J 6 bases short, with 8 bases between. Per the germline V gene, CDR1 is MGHRA and CDR2 is YSYEKL. CDR3 length: 13 residues. The CDR3 DNA follows: TGCGCCAGCAGCCAACTGGGCGTCAATGAGCAGTTCGTC. Translating it yields CASSQLGVNEQFV.

The chain carries TRBV7-9 and TRBJ1-1, with a weak D call TRBD1 (5 bases). The ends were cut back, 6 bases at V and 5 bases at J, with 16 bases in the middle. Germline lookup yields CDR1 SEHNR and CDR2 FQNEAQ (reference sequence). This CDR3 has 14 amino acids. The CDR3 spells CASRGQGWGTEAFF. CDR3 bases: TGTGCCAGCAGAGGTCAGGGCTGGGGGACTGAAGCTTTCTTT.

V gene TRBV29-1 combines with J gene TRBJ2-5, with 9 bases aligning to TRBD1. This CDR3 has 14 residues. Germline CDR1 and CDR2: SQVTM and ANQGSEA. The ends lost 7 bases at V and 0 bases at J; junction bases unmatched: 6. In DNA, the CDR3 is TGCAGCGCACGGACAGGGGAGTACCAAGAGACCCAGTACTTC. The encoded protein is CSARTGEYQETQYF.

This clonotype has just a few counts. One end of the junction varies from germline; a read error may be responsible. The rearrangement uses TRBV20-1 and TRBJ2-3; 8 bases are a match to TRBD2. There are 14 residues in the CDR3. Germline CDR1 and CDR2: DFQATT and SNEGSKA (reference sequence). CDR3 sequence: CSAPTSGSGETQYF. The DNA of the CDR3 is TGCAGTGCACCCACCAGCGGGAGTGGAGAGACCCAGTACTTT.

The chain couples TRBV2 to TRBJ1-5; 7 bases fit TRBD1. The CDR3 consists of 13 residues. CDR1 and CDR2 from the germline V gene are SNHLY and FYNNEI. Trimming took 6 bases from V and 11 from J; bases not matched to a gene: 10. The CDR3 DNA follows: TGTGCCAGCAGCGTCAGGGGGACGGGAGCCCAGCATTTT. Its translation is CASSVRGTGAQHF.

The sample holds a few counts of this clonotype. The chain joins TRBV20-1 to TRBJ2-1, with D possibly being TRBD1 or TRBD2 (6 bases each). The CDR3 sequence is 14 residues long. Germline V gives CDR1 DFQATT, CDR2 SNEGSKA (reference sequence). Trimming cost V 6 bases and J 10 bases, with 22 bases left between them. The DNA of the CDR3 is TGCAGTGCCACGAGGGGGGAGTCCCCTTGGGAGCAGTTCTTC. Translated, it gives CSATRGESPWEQFF.